This T cell receptor beta chain originates from a study of blood T cell repertoires in COVID-19. Overall study: The United States, Italy and Spain were the sources of the acute and convalescent COVID-19 samples. From T cells, B-cell-depleted T cells, or PBMCs came the material, which was cDNA or gDNA.

Study processing details: Amplification from reference gene primers served as the basis for estimated nucleated cell counts. Assay: immunoSEQ multiplex PCR; the TCRdb copy retains only in-frame clones and omits some. Clone size and V and J calls were adopted from that table, with D and trimming inferred from the DNA. This table has around 160,000 clones, roughly 81% appearing once. CDR1 is SGDLS and CDR2 is YYNGEE in the germline V gene. The V gene end was trimmed by 4 bases and the J gene end by 8 bases; junction bases not matched to a gene: 10. This CDR3 spans 16 amino acids. What was sequenced was peripheral blood. The clonotype originates from a human donor with acute or convalescent COVID-19. The donor label of this sample is uncertain. The chain is built from TRBV9 and TRBJ1-6; the match to TRBD1 covers 9 bases. The CDR3: CASSPRDREYDSPLHF. The CDR3 coding sequence is TGTGCCAGCAGCCCCCGGGACAGGGAGTACGATTCACCCCTCCACTTT.